This TCR beta chain derives from a study of blood T cell repertoires in COVID-19. Study information: Specimens from acute and convalescent COVID-19 originated in the United States, Italy and Spain.

In terms of age and location, participants ranged from about 18 to 89 years and lived in under 30 US areas. Methods used by the authors: Reference gene primer amplification yielded estimated nucleated cell counts. Sequenced by immunoSEQ multiplex PCR; TCRdb stores in-frame clones only, minus some. Clonal size and the V and J genes are those of that table, whereas D and trimming came from the DNA. The table shows about 360,000 clones, with nearly 90% occurring only once. Sample: PBMCs or T cells enriched from blood (not recorded which). This receptor was identified in a woman aged 40 to 50 with acute COVID-19.

The CDR3 spells CASSQATGKDRAFF. The CDR3 DNA follows: TGTGCCAGCAGCCAAGCCACCGGAAAGGACAGAGCTTTCTTT. The rearrangement links TRBV4-2 to TRBJ1-1; D is possibly TRBD1 (6 bases). CDR1 is LGHNA and CDR2 is YNFKEQ in the germline V gene. CDR3 length: 14 amino acids. V lost 1 base and J 10 bases, leaving 16 bases between the germline ends.